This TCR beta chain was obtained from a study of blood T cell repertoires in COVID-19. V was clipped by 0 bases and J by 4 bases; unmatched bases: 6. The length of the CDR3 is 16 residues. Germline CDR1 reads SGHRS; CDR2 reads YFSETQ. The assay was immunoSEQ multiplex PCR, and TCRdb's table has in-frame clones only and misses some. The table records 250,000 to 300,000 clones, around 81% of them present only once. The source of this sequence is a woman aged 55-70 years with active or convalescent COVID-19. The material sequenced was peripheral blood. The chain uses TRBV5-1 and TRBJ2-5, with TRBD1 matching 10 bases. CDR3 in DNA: TGCGCCAGCAGCTTGGCTGGACAGGGGGTATCAGAGACCCAGTACTTC. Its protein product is CASSLAGQGVSETQYF.